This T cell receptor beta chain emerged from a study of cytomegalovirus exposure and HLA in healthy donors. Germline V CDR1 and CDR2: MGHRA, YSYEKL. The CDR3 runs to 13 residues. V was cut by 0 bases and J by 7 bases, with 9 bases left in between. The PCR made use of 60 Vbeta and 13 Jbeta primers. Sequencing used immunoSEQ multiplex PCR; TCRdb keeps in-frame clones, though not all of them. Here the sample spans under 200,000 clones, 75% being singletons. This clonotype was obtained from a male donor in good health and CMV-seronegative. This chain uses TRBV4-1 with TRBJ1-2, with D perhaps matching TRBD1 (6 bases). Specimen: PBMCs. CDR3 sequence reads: CASSQEQGTGYTF. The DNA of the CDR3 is TGCGCCAGCAGCCAAGAGCAGGGGACTGGCTACACCTTC.